This T cell receptor beta chain was found in a study of blood T cell repertoires in COVID-19. Study-wide background: PBMCs, B-cell-depleted T cells, or T cells were the source of the cDNA or gDNA that made up the material.

As processed by the authors: Estimation of nucleated cell counts relied on the amplification of reference gene primers. Here immunoSEQ multiplex PCR was the method, and the copy in TCRdb shows in-frame clones only, minus some. V, J and clone size reflect that table, while D and trimming were determined from the DNA. This repertoire shows about 290,000 clones, over 80% found once; its top ten account for over 3.5%. The CDR3 totals 15 residues. Trimming took off 5 bases at V and 4 bases at J, with 16 bases between the two ends. CDR1 MNHEY and CDR2 SMNVEV come from the germline V gene (reference sequence).

This chain links TRBV27 with TRBJ2-3, with D perhaps TRBD1 (8 bases). Sequences were obtained from peripheral blood. The sequence came from a woman between 50 and 59 years old with active or convalescent COVID-19. CDR3 in amino acids: CASSLRQGRADTQYF. CDR3 DNA: TGTGCCAGCAGTCTCCGACAGGGGAGGGCAGATACGCAGTATTTT.